A single sample is the source of the 5 T cell receptor beta chains below, sequenced in a study of T cell changes during pregnancy in multiple sclerosis. Clones were sequenced by immunoSEQ multiplex PCR, and TCRdb holds only the in-frame ones, with some missing. The table includes approximately 8,500 clones, over 70% detected once. The sample here was CD8+ T cells from peripheral blood mononuclear cells, taken in the first trimester of pregnancy. The receptors were gathered from a female donor in good health, enrolled as a control in a pregnancy study.

The V gene is TRBV7-2, the J gene TRBJ2-7; 7 bases line up with TRBD1. V was clipped by 4 bases and J by 4 bases; unmatched bases: 7. This CDR3 is 14 amino acids long. Germline V lookup: CDR1 SGHTA, CDR2 FQGNSA. For the CDR3, the DNA is TGTGCCAGCAGCTCGTCCGACAGGGAGTACGAGCAGTACTTC. It translates to CASSSSDREYEQYF.

This clone is a singleton in its sample. The V call is TRBV27, the J call TRBJ2-1; 8 bases agree with TRBD2. Germline CDR1 MNHEY, CDR2 SMNVEV (reference sequence). The ends lost 3 bases at V and 3 bases at J; junction bases unmatched: 4. This CDR3 has 15 amino acids. The CDR3 loop is CASSLAGGVYNEQFF. The CDR3 nucleotides are TGTGCCAGCAGTTTGGCGGGAGGAGTCTACAATGAGCAGTTCTTC.

The rearrangement links TRBV6-5 to TRBJ1-1, with D hard to call. Germline V gene sequence: CDR1 MNHEY, CDR2 SVGAGI. The CDR3 contains 16 residues. Trimming took off 2 bases at V and 11 bases at J, with 24 bases between the two ends. As DNA, the CDR3 is TGTGCCAGCAGTTACCGCGTTTCGGAGGCAGATCAGGAGGCTTTCTTT. This translates into CASSYRVSEADQEAFF.

The chain carries TRBV5-1 and TRBJ2-2; 8 bases are shared with TRBD1. V lost 3 bases, J lost 2 bases, and 9 bases stayed unmatched. Germline V gene lookup returns CDR1 SGHRS and CDR2 YFSETQ. CDR3 length equals 17 residues. CDR3 DNA: TGCGCCAGCAGCTCTGGGCCCGGGACAGGAAACACCGGGGAGCTGTTTTTT. Encoded protein: CASSSGPGTGNTGELFF.

CDR3 protein: CASSHTLSGEKLFF. CDR3 DNA sequence: TGTGCCAGCAGCCACACTCTATCGGGTGAAAAACTGTTTTTT. This rearrangement joins TRBV7-9 to TRBJ1-4, with D unclear. CDR3 length equals 14 residues. The germline V gene has CDR1 SEHNR and CDR2 FQNEAQ (reference sequence). Trimming removed 5 bases at V and 7 bases at J, with 14 bases between.